Sequencing of this T cell receptor beta chain was carried out in a study of shared clonotypes between healthy human individuals. Broader study findings: Some clonotypes were shared by all four sorted-subset donors, while others were not shared. The non-shared ones had lower generation probabilities than the shared ones.

Original processing notes: Junction-only sequences without quality scores came from ImmunoSEQ, so filtering differed. Assay used: immunoSEQ multiplex PCR; TCRdb lists only in-frame clones, some missing. V and J calls and clone size are those listed in that table; D and trimming were worked out from the DNA. The data show under 2.5 million clones, with just under 95% seen just once and 0.37% held by the top ten. The germline V gene has CDR1 SGHRS and CDR2 YFSETQ. CDR3 length equals 16 residues. Trimming took 3 bases from V and 2 from J, leaving 12 bases between them. This clone showed up just once. Its antigen is as yet unknown.

The sequence came from a young man in good health. Some clones in this sample may be carry-over from other donors' samples. The sequencing input was naive CD4+ T cells from PBMCs. Subset in this sample: CD45RA+ positively selected. J is TRBJ2-6 and V is TRBV5-1; the D gene is possibly TRBD2 (6 bases). The CDR3 DNA follows: TGCGCCAGCAGCTCGGGGGTCGGTACTGGGGCCAACGTCCTGACTTTC. It codes for CASSSGVGTGANVLTF.